Following are 32 T cell receptor beta chains from one sample sequenced in a study of cytomegalovirus exposure and HLA in healthy donors. Vbeta (60) and Jbeta (13) primers were used in the PCR. Only in-frame clones appear in the TCRdb table, and some are missing; sequencing was by immunoSEQ multiplex PCR. Among roughly 120,000 clones listed, 65% to 85% were seen once. The specimen was PBMCs. The receptors derive from a woman in her forties in good health and CMV-seropositive.

The chain couples TRBV18 to TRBJ2-7, with a possible D match to TRBD1 (6 bases). The germline V gene encodes CDR1 KGHSH and CDR2 LQKENI. This CDR3 contains 14 residues. V lost 2 bases to trimming and J lost 7 bases, with 15 bases between them. The CDR3 spells CASSPDRTTREQYF. CDR3 sequence (DNA): TGTGCCAGCTCACCAGACAGGACGACGAGGGAGCAGTACTTC.

Judged by abundance, this clone is medium-sized (0.01 to 0.1%). The chain carries TRBV6-1 and TRBJ1-1; the D is unclear. There are 13 residues in the CDR3. The ends were cut back, 4 bases at V and 1 base at J, with 7 bases in the middle. The V gene's germline CDR1 is MNHNS and CDR2 SASEGT. CDR3 residues: CASSGQANTEAFF. CDR3 DNA sequence: TGTGCCAGCAGTGGCCAAGCGAACACTGAAGCTTTCTTT.

This sequence joins TRBV6-1 and TRBJ2-7; a weak D match, TRBD1 (5 bases). Trimming cost V 2 bases and J 2 bases, with 7 bases left between them. CDR3 size: 13 residues. Germline CDR1 is MNHNS and CDR2 is SASEGT. CDR3 coding DNA: TGTGCCAGCAGTGAAACCAGGGCCTACGAGCAGTACTTC. Residues: CASSETRAYEQYF.

The chain carries TRBV4-3 and TRBJ1-2; D perhaps matches TRBD1 (5 bases). The germline V and J ends were trimmed by 2 bases and 4 bases, with 14 bases remaining between them. The length of the CDR3 is 15 residues. The V gene's germline CDR1 is LGHNA and CDR2 YSLEER. The CDR3 here is CASSQTRGGGYGYTF. Written as DNA, the CDR3 is TGCGCCAGCAGCCAAACCCGGGGGGGTGGCTATGGCTACACCTTC.

The V call is TRBV29-1, the J call TRBJ2-2; 8 nucleotides line up with TRBD2. The CDR3 runs 14 residues. The junction had 2 bases not matched to a gene; V was cut back by 4 bases and J by 1 base. CDR1 is SQVTM, CDR2 ANQGSEA, per germline. The CDR3 DNA is TGCAGCGTTGGTAGCGGGATGAACACCGGGGAGCTGTTTTTT. It is translated as CSVGSGMNTGELFF.

The chain is built from TRBV28 and TRBJ1-1; TRBD1 agrees at 7 bases. In germline, CDR1 is MDHEN, CDR2 SYDVKM. V gave up 6 bases and J gave up 4 bases; unmatched junction bases: 8. CDR3 size: 14 residues. The CDR3 nucleotides are TGTGCCAGCAGACCGACAGGGTTGGGCACTGAAGCTTTCTTT. Translation gives CASRPTGLGTEAFF.

The rearrangement links TRBV7-3 to TRBJ2-5; 7 nucleotides agree with TRBD2. There are 15 residues in the CDR3. J gave up 5 bases and V 2 bases, and 8 bases lay outside the gene matches. Germline V gene sequence: CDR1 SGHTA, CDR2 FQGTGA. CDR3 coding DNA: TGTGCCAGCAGCTTAGGGGGAGGGCCCGCGGAGACCCAGTACTTC. Its protein product is CASSLGGGPAETQYF.

The rearrangement links TRBV19 to TRBJ2-7, with 9 bases that match TRBD1. Looked up from germline, CDR1 is LNHDA and CDR2 is SQIVND (reference sequence). The CDR3 is 16 residues long. V gave up 4 bases and J gave up 2 bases; unmatched junction bases: 9. This CDR3 is CASSRGQGFLAYEQYF. Written as DNA, the CDR3 is TGTGCCAGTAGTAGGGGACAGGGTTTTTTAGCCTACGAGCAGTACTTC.

This rearrangement joins TRBV25-1 to TRBJ1-2; possible D gene TRBD1, 5 bases. The CDR3 length is 13 residues. The V and J ends lost 0 bases and 9 bases respectively, with 11 bases between them. Germline V gene data show CDR1 as MGHDK and CDR2 as SYGVNS. The CDR3 nucleotides are TGTGCCAGCAGTGAATACGGCCAGGGCAGCTACACCTTC. The encoded protein is CASSEYGQGSYTF.

The chain combines TRBV6-4 with TRBJ2-7; D not certain. This CDR3 comprises 9 residues. Germline loops: CDR1 MRHNA, CDR2 SNTAGT. The CDR3 sequence is CARSYEQYF. The CDR3, as DNA: TGTGCTAGGAGCTACGAGCAGTACTTC.

The chain carries TRBV7-9 and TRBJ2-5, with D perhaps TRBD2 (6 bases). The V end was cut by 5 bases, the J end by 2 bases, with 12 bases between. This CDR3 comprises 14 residues. Germline CDR1 is SEHNR and CDR2 is FQNEAQ (reference sequence). The CDR3: CASSHSGTQETQYF. CDR3 nucleotide sequence: TGTGCCAGCAGCCATAGCGGAACACAAGAGACCCAGTACTTC.

This clone was seen a few times. The chain combines TRBV6-1 with TRBJ1-3, with D unclear. Per the germline V gene, CDR1 is MNHNS and CDR2 is SASEGT. CDR3 length: 15 amino acids. V was trimmed by 2 bases and J by 0 bases, leaving 8 bases between them. The DNA for the CDR3 is TGTGCCAGCAGTGAAAGCGGAGTCTCTGGAAACACCATATATTTT. Residues: CASSESGVSGNTIYF.

The chain employs TRBV6-4 and TRBJ1-1; D is possibly TRBD1 (5 bases). The germline gives CDR1 MRHNA, CDR2 SNTAGT. The V gene lost 3 bases and the J gene lost 4 bases, with 9 bases spanning the gap. The CDR3 contains 13 residues. CDR3 loop: CASSEGEGTEAFF. For the CDR3, the DNA is TGTGCCAGCAGTGAAGGGGAGGGCACTGAAGCTTTCTTT.

The chain's CDR3 is CASSYSGTGGSPLHF. The CDR3 DNA is TGTGCCAGCAGTTACTCTGGGACAGGGGGATCACCCCTCCACTTT. This chain connects TRBV6-5 to TRBJ1-6; TRBD1 aligns across 11 bases. The CDR3 runs 15 residues. Germline trimming cut 0 bases from V and 10 bases from J; bases unmatched to any gene: 2. Germline V gives CDR1 MNHEY, CDR2 SVGAGI.

Regarding this clone: One end of the junction varies from germline; a read error may be responsible. The CDR3 DNA follows: TGTGCTAGCAGCCCTGGGACAGGTGGTGGGGACGAGCAGTACTTC. The encoded protein is CASSPGTGGGDEQYF. The chain combines TRBV7-7 with TRBJ2-7; 8 bases are shared with TRBD1. The CDR3 covers 15 residues. The germline CDR1 and CDR2 sequences are SSHAT and FNYEAQ (reference sequence).

The V gene is TRBV2, the J gene TRBJ1-2; 8 bases are shared with TRBD1. V gave up 9 bases and J gave up 2 bases; unmatched junction bases: 8. Per germline, CDR1 SNHLY and CDR2 FYNNEI. CDR3 length: 14 residues. The CDR3 loop reads CAREEDRANYGYTF. In DNA form, the CDR3 reads TGTGCCAGAGAGGAGGACAGGGCAAACTATGGCTACACCTTC.

V usage is TRBV21-1 and J usage is TRBJ1-4; the table's D call of TRBD1 was not tested on the DNA. TRBV21-1 is a listed pseudogene. The CDR3 extends over 15 amino acids. In nucleotides, the CDR3 is TGTGCCAGCAGACAGGACAGAAGTCTTAATGAAAAACTGTTTTTT. Translating it yields CASRQDRSLNEKLFF.

The rearrangement links TRBV18 to TRBJ2-7, with a tentative D call TRBD2 (5 bases). Deletions cut 6 bases from V and 7 bases from J, with 16 bases between. Germline V CDR1 and CDR2: KGHSH, LQKENI. The CDR3 runs 13 residues. CDR3 sequence reads: CASSLSRVREQYF. CDR3 bases: TGTGCCAGCTCGCTCTCGAGGGTCCGGGAGCAGTACTTC.

This clone was detected once. The rearrangement joins TRBV7-3 to TRBJ2-5; D perhaps matches TRBD2 (6 bases). There are 15 residues in the CDR3. CDR1 and CDR2 (germline): SGHTA, FQGTGA. V was clipped by 5 bases and J by 0 bases, with 13 bases between them. The CDR3 DNA reads TGTGCCAGCAGCCCGAGCGGGCAGGACCAAGAGACCCAGTACTTC. Translation: CASSPSGQDQETQYF.

The CDR3 protein is CASSLLPGQGASNYGYTF. CDR3 sequence (DNA): TGTGCCAGCAGTCTTCTTCCGGGACAGGGGGCGTCTAACTATGGCTACACCTTC. This rearrangement joins TRBV28 to TRBJ1-2; 12 positions agree with TRBD1. Germline V gene data show CDR1 as MDHEN and CDR2 as SYDVKM. The CDR3 runs to 18 residues. V was pared by 5 bases and J by 0 bases, with 10 bases of the junction left unmatched.

The rearrangement joins TRBV19 to TRBJ2-7, with a weak D call TRBD1 (5 bases). V dropped 5 bases and J dropped 0 bases, with 8 bases sitting between them. There are 13 residues in the CDR3. Germline assignment: CDR1 LNHDA and CDR2 SQIVND (reference sequence). CDR3 DNA: TGTGCCAGTAGTCCAGGGTCCTCCTACGAGCAGTACTTC. Its translation: CASSPGSSYEQYF. Full variable domain (rest looked up from reference TRBV19 and TRBJ2-7): DGGITQSPKYLFRKEGQNVTLSCEQNLNHDAMYWYRQDPGQGLRLIYYSQIVNDFQKGDIAEGYSVSREKKESFPLTVTSAQKNPTAFYLCASSPGSSYEQYFGPGTRLTVT.

The gene calls are TRBV9 and TRBJ1-1; D is perhaps TRBD1 (6 bases). The CDR3 runs to 15 residues. The germline CDR1 and CDR2 sequences are SGDLS and YYNGEE. The V end was cut by 3 bases, the J end by 2 bases, with 14 bases between. CDR3 protein: CASSARGAPNTEAFF. CDR3 in DNA: TGTGCCAGCAGCGCCCGGGGGGCCCCTAACACTGAAGCTTTCTTT.

The chain carries TRBV4-3 and TRBJ2-2; TRBD1 matches at 9 bases. This CDR3 has 16 amino acids. Germline V gene sequence: CDR1 LGHNA, CDR2 YSLEER. Germline trimming cut 4 bases from V and 4 bases from J; bases unmatched to any gene: 7. DNA for the CDR3: TGCGCCAGCAGCCCTGGGACAGGGACTTTCACCGGGGAGCTGTTTTTT. It codes for CASSPGTGTFTGELFF.

This clone was seen only a few times. The chain has TRBV7-9 and TRBJ1-1; D ambiguous. Germline lookup yields CDR1 SEHNR and CDR2 FQNEAQ (reference sequence). The CDR3 loop spans 10 amino acids. The V end lost 5 bases, the J end lost 8 bases, and 6 bases lay between the germline ends. The CDR3: CASSLREAFF. The CDR3 nucleotides are TGTGCCAGCAGCCTCCGGGAAGCTTTCTTT.

This rearrangement joins TRBV18 to TRBJ2-1; 8 bases fit TRBD2. V shed 1 base, J shed 5 bases, and the junction held 10 bases outside the gene matches. Per the germline V gene, CDR1 is KGHSH and CDR2 is LQKENI. This CDR3 comprises 17 residues. The CDR3 DNA is TGTGCCAGCTCACCACAGATACTAGCGGAGGAGGACAATGAGCAGTTCTTC. It translates to CASSPQILAEEDNEQFF.

V usage is TRBV5-4 and J usage is TRBJ1-4, with TRBD1 as a possible D gene (5 bases). Germline CDR1 SGHNT, CDR2 YYREEE (reference sequence). Trimming took off 0 bases at V and 4 bases at J, with 10 bases between the two ends. The CDR3 is made up of 15 amino acids. The CDR3 DNA sequence: TGTGCCAGCAGCTTGGACGGGAGGGGTAATGAAAAACTGTTTTTT. It specifies CASSLDGRGNEKLFF.

This clone was observed a single time. The rearrangement uses TRBV6-5 and TRBJ1-6, with D tentatively TRBD1 (5 bases). The CDR3 extends over 13 amino acids. The V gene lost 4 bases and the J gene lost 7 bases, with 8 bases spanning the gap. Germline V gene lookup returns CDR1 MNHEY and CDR2 SVGAGI. In DNA form, the CDR3 reads TGTGCCAGCAGTTCCAGGGAAAATTCACCCCTCCACTTT. Its protein product is CASSSRENSPLHF.

The chain uses TRBV30 and TRBJ1-2; 9 bases agree with TRBD1. Germline assignment: CDR1 GTSNPN and CDR2 SVGIG (reference sequence). CDR3 length equals 15 residues. V lost 0 bases to trimming and J lost 6 bases; unmatched junction nucleotides: 8. The CDR3 region has the DNA TGTGCCTGGAGTGTCAGTAGACAGGGGGATCATGGCTACACCTTC. As protein: CAWSVSRQGDHGYTF.

The chain uses TRBV2 and TRBJ1-4; D is undetermined. Trimming stripped 5 bases from V and 8 bases from J, with 18 bases between. Germline lookup yields CDR1 SNHLY and CDR2 FYNNEI. This CDR3 spans 15 amino acids. The CDR3 here is CASSSRRAIEEKLFF. CDR3 in DNA: TGTGCCAGCAGTTCGCGCCGTGCCATAGAGGAAAAACTGTTTTTT.

This clone occurred a few times. The CDR3 loop reads CASSLRETQYF. The CDR3 DNA is TGCGCCAGCAGCTTGCGAGAGACCCAGTACTTC. J is TRBJ2-5 and V is TRBV5-1; the D is unclear. This CDR3 is built from 11 residues. V lost 1 base to trimming and J lost 4 bases, with 2 bases between them. Germline CDR1 and CDR2: SGHRS and YFSETQ.

The V gene is TRBV19, the J gene TRBJ2-7; D not resolved. V lost 4 bases and J lost 1, with 8 bases in between. There are 13 residues in the CDR3. Per germline, CDR1 LNHDA and CDR2 SQIVND (reference sequence). The CDR3 reads CASSSGPSYEQYF. The CDR3 DNA follows: TGTGCCAGTAGTAGCGGTCCTTCCTACGAGCAGTACTTC.

This clone was observed a single time. The V gene is TRBV25-1, the J gene TRBJ2-3, with 14 bases identical to TRBD2. This CDR3 region has 16 residues. CDR1 is MGHDK, CDR2 SYGVNS, per germline. Trimming cost V 5 bases and J 1 base; bases outside gene matches: 2. In DNA, the CDR3 is TGTGCCAGCAGTACGGGACTAGCGGGAGGCACAGATACGCAGTATTTT. Its protein is CASSTGLAGGTDTQYF.